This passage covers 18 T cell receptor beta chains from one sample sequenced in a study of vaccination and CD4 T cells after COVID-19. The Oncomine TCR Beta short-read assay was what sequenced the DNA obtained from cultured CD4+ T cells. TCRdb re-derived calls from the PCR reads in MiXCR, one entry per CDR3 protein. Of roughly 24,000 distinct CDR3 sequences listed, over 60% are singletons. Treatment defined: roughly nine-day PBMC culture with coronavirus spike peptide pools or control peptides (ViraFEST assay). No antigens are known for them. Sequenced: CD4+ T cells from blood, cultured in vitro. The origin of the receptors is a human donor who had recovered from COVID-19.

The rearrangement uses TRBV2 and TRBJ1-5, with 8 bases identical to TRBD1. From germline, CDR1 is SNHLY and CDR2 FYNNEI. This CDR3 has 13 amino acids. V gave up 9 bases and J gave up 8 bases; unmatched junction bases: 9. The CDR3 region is CASGEDRGKPQHF. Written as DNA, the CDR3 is TGTGCCAGTGGGGAAGACAGGGGAAAGCCCCAGCATTTT.

CDR3 residues: CASSFGGRGSNQPQHF. The CDR3 nucleotides read TGTGCCAGCAGTTTTGGTGGCAGGGGAAGCAATCAGCCCCAGCATTTT. This sequence joins TRBV28 and TRBJ1-5; D perhaps matches TRBD1 (6 bases). From germline, CDR1 is MDHEN and CDR2 SYDVKM. The CDR3 has 16 residues. V gave up 3 bases and J gave up 1 base, with 13 bases separating them.

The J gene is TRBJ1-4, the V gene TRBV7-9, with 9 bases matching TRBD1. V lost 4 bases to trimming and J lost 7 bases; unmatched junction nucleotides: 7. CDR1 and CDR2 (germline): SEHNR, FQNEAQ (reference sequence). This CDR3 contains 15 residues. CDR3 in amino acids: CASSSPEDRGEKLFF. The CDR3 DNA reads TGTGCCAGCAGCTCCCCCGAGGACAGGGGTGAAAAACTGTTTTTT. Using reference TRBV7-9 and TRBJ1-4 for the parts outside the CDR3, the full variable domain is DTGVSQNPRHKITKRGQNVTFRCDPISEHNRLYWYRQTLGQGPEFLTYFQNEAQLEKSRLLSDRFSAERPKGSFSTLEIQRTEQGDSAMYLCASSSPEDRGEKLFFGSGTQLSVL.

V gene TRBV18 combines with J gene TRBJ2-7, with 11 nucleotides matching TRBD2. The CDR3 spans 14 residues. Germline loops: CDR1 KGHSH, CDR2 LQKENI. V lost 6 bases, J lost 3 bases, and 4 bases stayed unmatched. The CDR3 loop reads CASSKGTSGYEQYF. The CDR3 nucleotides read TGTGCCAGCTCCAAGGGGACTAGCGGCTACGAGCAGTACTTC.

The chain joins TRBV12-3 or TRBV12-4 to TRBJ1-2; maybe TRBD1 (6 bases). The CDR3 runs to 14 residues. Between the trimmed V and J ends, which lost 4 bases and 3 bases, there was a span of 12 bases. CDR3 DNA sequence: TGTGCCAGCAGTTCAGGGGTCGGCGACTATGGCTACACCTTC. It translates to CASSSGVGDYGYTF.

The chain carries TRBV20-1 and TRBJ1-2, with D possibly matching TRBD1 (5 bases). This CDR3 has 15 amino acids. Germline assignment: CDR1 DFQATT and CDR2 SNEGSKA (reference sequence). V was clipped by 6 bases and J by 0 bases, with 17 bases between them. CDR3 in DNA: TGCAGTGCCCCACGGGGGGTTACCACTAACTATGGCTACACCTTC. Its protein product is CSAPRGVTTNYGYTF.

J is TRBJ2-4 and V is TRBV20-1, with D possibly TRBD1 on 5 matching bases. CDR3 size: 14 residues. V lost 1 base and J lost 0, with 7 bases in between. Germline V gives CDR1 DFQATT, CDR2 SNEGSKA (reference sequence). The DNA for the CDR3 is TGCAGTGCTAGAGTAGGGGTAGCCAAAAACATTCAGTACTTC. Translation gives CSARVGVAKNIQYF.

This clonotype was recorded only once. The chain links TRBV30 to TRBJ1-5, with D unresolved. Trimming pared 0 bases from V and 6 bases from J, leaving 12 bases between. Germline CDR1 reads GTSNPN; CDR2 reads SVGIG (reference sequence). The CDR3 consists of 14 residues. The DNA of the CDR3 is TGTGCCTGGAGTGTGGTTGGATTTAGTCAGCCCCAGCATTTT. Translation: CAWSVVGFSQPQHF.

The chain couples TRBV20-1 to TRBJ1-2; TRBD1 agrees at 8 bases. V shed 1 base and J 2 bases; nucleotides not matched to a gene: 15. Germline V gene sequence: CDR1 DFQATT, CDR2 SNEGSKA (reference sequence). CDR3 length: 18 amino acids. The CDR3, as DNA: TGCAGTGCTAGAGGGGGTTCCCCGACAGGGGAGGAAAACTATGGCTACACCTTC. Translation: CSARGGSPTGEENYGYTF.

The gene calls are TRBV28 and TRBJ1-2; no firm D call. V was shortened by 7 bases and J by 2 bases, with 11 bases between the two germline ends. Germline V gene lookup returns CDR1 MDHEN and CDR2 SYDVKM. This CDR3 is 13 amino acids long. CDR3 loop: CASTLRQNYGYTF. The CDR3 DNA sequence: TGTGCCAGCACCCTTCGGCAGAACTATGGCTACACCTTC.

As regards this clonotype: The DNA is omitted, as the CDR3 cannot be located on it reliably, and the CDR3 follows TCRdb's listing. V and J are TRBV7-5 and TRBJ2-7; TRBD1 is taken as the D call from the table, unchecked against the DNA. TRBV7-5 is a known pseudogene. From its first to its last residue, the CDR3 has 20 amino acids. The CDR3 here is CISVPEAKPDRGSSPYEQYF.

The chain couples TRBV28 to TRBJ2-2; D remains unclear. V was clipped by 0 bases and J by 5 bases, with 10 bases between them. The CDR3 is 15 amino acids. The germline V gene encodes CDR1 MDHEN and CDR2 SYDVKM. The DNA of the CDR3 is TGTGCCAGCAGTTTATGGGGCGCAAGGACCGGGGAGCTGTTTTTT. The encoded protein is CASSLWGARTGELFF.

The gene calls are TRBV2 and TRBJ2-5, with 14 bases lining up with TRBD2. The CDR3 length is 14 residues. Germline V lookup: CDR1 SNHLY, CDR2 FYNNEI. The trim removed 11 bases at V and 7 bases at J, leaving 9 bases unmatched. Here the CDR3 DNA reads TGTGCCCGACTAGGAGGACTAGCGGGAGGGACCCAGTACTTC. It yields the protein CARLGGLAGGTQYF.

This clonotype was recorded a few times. The chain's CDR3 is CASSYSRGSWTQNYGYTF. The DNA of the CDR3 is TGTGCCAGCAGTTACTCGAGAGGGTCGTGGACACAAAACTATGGCTACACCTTC. The genes are TRBV6-5 and TRBJ1-2, with D possibly matching TRBD1 (5 bases). Trimming left V 0 bases short and J 2 bases short, with 19 bases between. CDR1 MNHEY and CDR2 SVGAGI come from the germline V gene. The CDR3 runs 18 residues.

This CDR3 is CASSSRQGYNEQFF. CDR3 DNA sequence: TGTGCCAGCTCATCCCGACAGGGATACAATGAGCAGTTCTTC. The genes are TRBV18 and TRBJ2-1, with 7 bases that match TRBD1. The V gene's germline CDR1 is KGHSH and CDR2 LQKENI. After removal of 5 bases from V and 4 bases from J, the junction contained 5 bases not matched to a gene. CDR3 length: 14 residues.

In nucleotides, the CDR3 is TGCGCCAGCAGCGTGTCCGGGACAGGGGGTAGACCCCTCCACTTT. Protein: CASSVSGTGGRPLHF. V and J are TRBV5-1 and TRBJ1-6, with 11 bases matching TRBD1. This CDR3 spans 15 amino acids. Germline CDR1 SGHRS, CDR2 YFSETQ. V dropped 4 bases and J dropped 12; count of bases not matched to a gene: 9. The variable domain in full, with the rest retrieved from reference TRBV5-1 and TRBJ1-6, is KAGVTQTPRYLIKTRGQQVTLSCSPISGHRSVSWYQQTPGQGLQFLFEYFSETQRNKGNFPGRFSGRQFSNSRSEMNVSTLELGDSALYLCASSVSGTGGRPLHFGNGTRLTVT.

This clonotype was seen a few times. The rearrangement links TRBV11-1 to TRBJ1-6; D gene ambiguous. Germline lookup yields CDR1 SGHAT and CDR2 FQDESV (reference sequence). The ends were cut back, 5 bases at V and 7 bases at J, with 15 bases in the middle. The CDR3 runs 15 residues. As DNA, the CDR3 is TGTGCCAGCAGCACTCGGACGGGTATCAATTCACCCCTCCACTTT. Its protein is CASSTRTGINSPLHF.

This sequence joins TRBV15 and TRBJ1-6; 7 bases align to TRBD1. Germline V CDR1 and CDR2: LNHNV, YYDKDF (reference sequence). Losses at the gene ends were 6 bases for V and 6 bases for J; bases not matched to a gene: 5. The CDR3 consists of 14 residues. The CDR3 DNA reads TGTGCCACCAGACCGACAGGGCGTAATTCACCCCTCCACTTT. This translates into CATRPTGRNSPLHF.